A selection of T cell receptor beta chains follows, all from one sample in a study of shared clonotypes between healthy human individuals. Sequencing was performed with immunoSEQ multiplex PCR; in TCRdb, only in-frame clones are kept and a portion is missing. Here the sample spans some 1 million clones, more than 60% being singletons. Source material: memory CD4+ T cells sorted from blood. The receptors were gathered from a man aged 18 to 30 in good health. CDR3s include the opening cysteine and the closing phenylalanine or tryptophan. The order of the fields is clone size, J gene, D gene, V gene, CDR3 protein, CDR3 DNA. D genes are given only for firm matches. For some rows the clone size is stated as once, few or many, or as a class when expanded; others skip it.

clone size: few; J gene: TRBJ2-3; D gene: NA; V gene: TRBV10-3; CDR3 protein: CAISEFTDTQYF; CDR3 DNA: TGTGCCATCAGTGAGTTCACAGATACGCAGTATTTT
clone size: few; J gene: TRBJ2-3; D gene: TRBD2; V gene: TRBV5-1; CDR3 protein: CASSDTSGGDTQYF; CDR3 DNA: TGCGCCAGCAGCGATACTAGCGGTGGGGATACGCAGTATTTT
clone size: few; J gene: TRBJ1-6; D gene: NA; V gene: TRBV2; CDR3 protein: CASRVNWNSPLHF; CDR3 DNA: TGTGCCAGCAGGGTCAATTGGAATTCACCCCTCCACTTT
clone size: NA; J gene: TRBJ2-7; D gene: NA; V gene: TRBV6-1; CDR3 protein: CASSEPGTSSYEQYF; CDR3 DNA: TGTGCCAGCAGTGAACCGGGAACGTCTTCCTACGAGCAGTACTTC
clone size: NA; J gene: TRBJ2-5; D gene: NA; V gene: TRBV7-2; CDR3 protein: CASSAPTGASKTQYF; CDR3 DNA: TGTGCCAGCAGCGCCCCAACGGGAGCGTCAAAGACCCAGTACTTC
clone size: once; J gene: TRBJ2-7; D gene: NA; V gene: TRBV7-2; CDR3 protein: CASSSGLYEQYF; CDR3 DNA: TGTGCCAGCAGCTCGGGCCTCTACGAGCAGTACTTC
clone size: NA; J gene: TRBJ2-5; D gene: TRBD2; V gene: TRBV11-3; CDR3 protein: CASSLSAGDQETQYF; CDR3 DNA: TGTGCCAGCAGCTTATCAGCGGGGGACCAAGAGACCCAGTACTTC
clone size: NA; J gene: TRBJ1-5; D gene: NA; V gene: TRBV7-2; CDR3 protein: CASSQGRVQPQHF; CDR3 DNA: TGTGCCAGCAGCCAGGGGAGGGTCCAGCCCCAGCATTTT
clone size: once; J gene: TRBJ2-7; D gene: TRBD2; V gene: TRBV14; CDR3 protein: CASRATSALSYEQYF; CDR3 DNA: TGTGCCAGCAGGGCAACTAGCGCCCTCTCCTACGAGCAGTACTTC
clone size: few; J gene: TRBJ2-5; D gene: NA; V gene: TRBV5-1; CDR3 protein: CASSLDSRGETQYF; CDR3 DNA: TGCGCCAGCAGCTTAGATAGCAGGGGCGAGACCCAGTACTTC
clone size: NA; J gene: TRBJ2-7; D gene: TRBD1; V gene: TRBV6-6; CDR3 protein: CASRPGTGLYEQYF; CDR3 DNA: TGTGCCAGCAGACCCGGGACAGGTCTGTACGAGCAGTACTTC
clone size: NA; J gene: TRBJ2-6; D gene: NA; V gene: TRBV30; CDR3 protein: CAWTGGSGANVLTF; CDR3 DNA: TGTGCCTGGACTGGAGGCTCTGGGGCCAACGTCCTGACTTTC
clone size: NA; J gene: TRBJ1-1; D gene: TRBD1; V gene: TRBV11-2; CDR3 protein: CASSPQGGNTEAFF; CDR3 DNA: TGTGCCAGCAGCCCCCAAGGGGGCAACACTGAAGCTTTCTTT
clone size: NA; J gene: TRBJ1-5; D gene: NA; V gene: TRBV30; CDR3 protein: CAWSDFNQPQHF; CDR3 DNA: TGTGCCTGGAGCGATTTCAATCAGCCCCAGCATTTT
clone size: few; J gene: TRBJ2-6; D gene: NA; V gene: TRBV15; CDR3 protein: CATSRETHTSGANVLTF; CDR3 DNA: TGTGCCACCAGCAGAGAAACGCACACCTCTGGGGCCAACGTCCTGACTTTC
clone size: NA; J gene: TRBJ1-2; D gene: NA; V gene: TRBV30; CDR3 protein: CAWTLTRGATYGYTF; CDR3 DNA: TGTGCCTGGACCCTAACGCGGGGGGCCACCTATGGCTACACCTTC
clone size: NA; J gene: TRBJ2-1; D gene: TRBD2; V gene: TRBV28; CDR3 protein: CASSIRTSGGNNEQFF; CDR3 DNA: TGTGCCAGCAGTATCAGGACTAGCGGGGGAAACAATGAGCAGTTCTTC
clone size: NA; J gene: TRBJ2-7; D gene: NA; V gene: TRBV6-5; CDR3 protein: CASSPRAGAYEQYF; CDR3 DNA: TGTGCCAGCAGCCCTAGGGCAGGGGCCTACGAGCAGTACTTC
clone size: many; J gene: TRBJ2-7; D gene: NA; V gene: TRBV28; CDR3 protein: CASSSTGKWGEQYF; CDR3 DNA: TGTGCCAGCAGTTCAACAGGGAAATGGGGCGAGCAGTACTTC
clone size: NA; J gene: TRBJ2-2; D gene: TRBD1; V gene: TRBV12-5; CDR3 protein: CASGLVRPGGPGELFF; CDR3 DNA: TGTGCTAGTGGTTTGGTTAGGCCAGGGGGCCCCGGGGAGCTGTTTTTT
clone size: NA; J gene: TRBJ1-5; D gene: NA; V gene: TRBV28; CDR3 protein: CASSLVRGAGQPQHF; CDR3 DNA: TGTGCCAGCAGTTTGGTTCGGGGGGCGGGTCAGCCCCAGCATTTT
clone size: NA; J gene: TRBJ2-2; D gene: NA; V gene: TRBV5-1; CDR3 protein: CASSFSAGSVTGELFF; CDR3 DNA: TGCGCCAGCAGCTTTTCTGCGGGCTCGGTCACCGGGGAGCTGTTTTTT